This TCR beta chain stems from a study of T cell repertoires in cytomegalovirus infection. Study-level information: TCR beta signatures that were public indicated CMV infection and matching HLA type. Whole-study findings and limits: Predominance within the ex vivo response was attributable to HLA-C-restricted CMV-specific TCR beta clonotypes. Cumulative frequency (of public TCR beta family members) identified carriers of CMV plus the relevant HLA.

MiXCR, applied by TCRdb to the reads, yields one record per CDR3 protein. The table has around 260,000 distinct CDR3 sequences, roughly 9.1% seen once. This clonotype was recorded at least ten times. Its antigen remains unidentified. The germline V gene has CDR1 LNHDA and CDR2 SQIVND (reference sequence). Trimming removed 4 bases from V and 4 bases from J; junction bases left unmatched: 4. The CDR3 has 14 residues. The receptor comes from a human donor in good health (CMV status not recorded). Some clones in this sample may be carry-over from other donors' samples. This rearrangement joins TRBV19 to TRBJ1-1; TRBD1 matches 9 bases. The sequencing sample was made of PBMCs. DNA for the CDR3: TGTGCCAGTAGTAGAGGGACAGGGCGCACTGAAGCTTTCTTT. Translated, it gives CASSRGTGRTEAFF. The whole variable domain, remainder taken from reference TRBV19 and TRBJ1-1, is DGGITQSPKYLFRKEGQNVTLSCEQNLNHDAMYWYRQDPGQGLRLIYYSQIVNDFQKGDIAEGYSVSREKKESFPLTVTSAQKNPTAFYLCASSRGTGRTEAFFGQGTRLTVV.